This entry features one T cell receptor beta chain sequence. Its antigen is unidentified. The data belong to a study of T cell repertoires in cytomegalovirus infection. Study-level background: Through public TCR beta signatures, both CMV infection and matching HLA type were indicated. General study findings and limits: It was HLA-C-restricted CMV-specific TCR beta clonotypes that dominated the response ex vivo. Of the TCR beta families, the public ones yielded a cumulative frequency that identified carriers of CMV plus the relevant HLA.

The CDR3 spans 16 residues. V gave up 2 bases and J gave up 0 bases, with 13 bases separating them. Germline CDR1 MNHEY, CDR2 SMNVEV (reference sequence). MiXCR, applied by TCRdb to the reads, yields one record per CDR3 protein. This sample yields about 450,000 distinct CDR3 sequences, of which 31% are seen a single time; about 13% belongs to the top ten. The chain links TRBV27 to TRBJ1-1, with D hard to call. This receptor was obtained from a human donor in good health (CMV status not recorded). Some clones in this sample may be carry-over from other donors' samples. The sequenced sample was PBMCs. The CDR3 region is CASSLDGNPLNTEAFF. CDR3 nucleotides: TGTGCCAGCAGTTTAGACGGGAACCCTTTGAACACTGAAGCTTTCTTT.